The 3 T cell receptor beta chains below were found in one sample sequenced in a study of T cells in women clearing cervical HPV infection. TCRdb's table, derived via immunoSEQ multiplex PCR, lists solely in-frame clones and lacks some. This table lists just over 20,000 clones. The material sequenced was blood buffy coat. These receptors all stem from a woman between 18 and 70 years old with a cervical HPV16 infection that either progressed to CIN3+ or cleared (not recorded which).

The CDR3 loop reads CASSPTYTNYNEQFF. The part of the CDR3 DNA that was read is TGTGCCAGCAGCCCGACTTATACTAATTACAATGAG. This chain links TRBV11-1 with TRBJ2-1; the D is unclear. Read data end 3 residues before the CDR3 end; the end is taken from the germline J gene. V lost 5 bases and J lost 4, with 15 bases in between. The CDR3 consists of 15 residues. Germline V CDR1 and CDR2: SGHAT, FQDESV (reference sequence).

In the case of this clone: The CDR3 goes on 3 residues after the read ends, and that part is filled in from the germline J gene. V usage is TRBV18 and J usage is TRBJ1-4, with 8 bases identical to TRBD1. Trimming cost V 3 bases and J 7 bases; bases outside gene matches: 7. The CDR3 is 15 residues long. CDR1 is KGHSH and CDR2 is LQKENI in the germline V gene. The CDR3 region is CASSPTGGKGEKLFF. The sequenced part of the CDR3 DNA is TGTGCCAGCTCACCTACAGGGGGGAAAGGTGAAAAA.

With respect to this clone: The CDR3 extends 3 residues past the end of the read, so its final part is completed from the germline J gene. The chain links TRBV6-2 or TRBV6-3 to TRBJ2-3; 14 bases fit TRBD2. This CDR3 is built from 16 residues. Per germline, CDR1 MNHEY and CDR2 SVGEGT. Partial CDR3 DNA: TGTGCCAGCAGTTCCGGGACTAGCGGGGGCCGTGAGACG. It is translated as CASSSGTSGGRET. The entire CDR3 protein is CASSSGTSGGRETQYF.